These T cell receptor beta chains were read from a single sample in a study of CD8 T cells in Susac syndrome. TCRdb ran MiXCR on the immunoSEQ multiplex PCR reads and lists one entry per CDR3 protein. The table includes around 150,000 distinct CDR3 sequences, 85% to 95% detected once. The material sequenced was CD4+ T cells from PBMCs. The receptor source for this set is a human donor in good health. Both conserved end residues are part of each CDR3. Each record gives: J gene, D gene, V gene, clone size, CDR3 protein, CDR3 DNA. The D gene is left open where the match is weak. Clone sizes are given selectively: once, few, many, or a class where the clone is expanded.

J gene: TRBJ2-3
D gene: .
V gene: TRBV12-3/TRBV12-4
clone size: .
CDR3 protein: CASTQDTDTQYF
CDR3 DNA: TGTGCCAGCACCCAGGACACAGATACGCAGTATTTT

J gene: TRBJ2-7
D gene: .
V gene: TRBV20-1
clone size: .
CDR3 protein: CSARAGFSPNEQYF
CDR3 DNA: TGCAGTGCTAGAGCGGGGTTCAGTCCTAACGAGCAGTACTTC

J gene: TRBJ2-7
D gene: .
V gene: TRBV10-3
clone size: .
CDR3 protein: CAISDTGGSYEQYF
CDR3 DNA: TGTGCCATCAGTGATACCGGGGGCTCCTACGAGCAGTACTTC

J gene: TRBJ1-2
D gene: TRBD1
V gene: TRBV20-1
clone size: .
CDR3 protein: CSAKGRDRTGGNYGYTF
CDR3 DNA: TGCAGTGCTAAGGGGAGAGACAGGACAGGCGGCAACTATGGCTACACCTTC

J gene: TRBJ2-2
D gene: .
V gene: TRBV19
clone size: .
CDR3 protein: CASSIKGGAGGELFF
CDR3 DNA: TGTGCCAGTAGTATCAAGGGGGGCGCTGGCGGGGAGCTGTTTTTT

J gene: TRBJ1-4
D gene: .
V gene: TRBV19
clone size: .
CDR3 protein: CASSKRRPTYEKLFF
CDR3 DNA: TGTGCCAGTAGTAAACGGCGCCCGACCTACGAAAAACTGTTTTTT

J gene: TRBJ2-2
D gene: .
V gene: TRBV21-1
clone size: .
CDR3 protein: CASSKADTSRVANTGELFF
CDR3 DNA: TGTGCCAGCAGCAAAGCCGACACCTCCAGAGTAGCGAACACCGGGGAGCTGTTTTTT

J gene: TRBJ2-4
D gene: .
V gene: TRBV5-6
clone size: few
CDR3 protein: CASSLAGYKNIQYF
CDR3 DNA: TGTGCCAGCAGCTTGGCAGGGTACAAAAACATTCAGTACTTC

J gene: TRBJ2-3
D gene: TRBD1
V gene: TRBV29-1
clone size: .
CDR3 protein: CSAAPRTGTDTQYF
CDR3 DNA: TGCAGCGCTGCCCCTCGGACAGGGACAGATACGCAGTATTTT

J gene: TRBJ2-7
D gene: .
V gene: TRBV7-2
clone size: .
CDR3 protein: CASSFLGGAYEQYF
CDR3 DNA: TGTGCCAGCAGCTTTTTAGGTGGTGCCTACGAGCAGTACTTC

J gene: TRBJ2-2
D gene: .
V gene: TRBV9
clone size: .
CDR3 protein: CASSRDFDTGELFF
CDR3 DNA: TGTGCCAGCAGCCGGGACTTTGACACCGGGGAGCTGTTTTTT

J gene: TRBJ1-2
D gene: .
V gene: TRBV20-1
clone size: once
CDR3 protein: CSVREGINYGYTF
CDR3 DNA: TGCAGTGTCAGAGAGGGGATTAACTATGGCTACACCTTC

J gene: TRBJ1-6
D gene: .
V gene: TRBV9
clone size: .
CDR3 protein: CASSMRESSYNSPLHF
CDR3 DNA: TGTGCCAGCAGCATGAGGGAAAGCTCCTATAATTCACCCCTCCACTTT

J gene: TRBJ2-6
D gene: .
V gene: TRBV28
clone size: .
CDR3 protein: CASNQQGFVSGANVLTF
CDR3 DNA: TGTGCCAGCAACCAACAGGGTTTCGTATCTGGGGCCAACGTCCTGACTTTC

J gene: TRBJ1-1
D gene: TRBD1
V gene: TRBV20-1
clone size: .
CDR3 protein: CSLSGGQGAPFGTEAFF
CDR3 DNA: TGCAGTTTATCAGGGGGACAGGGGGCGCCTTTTGGCACTGAAGCTTTCTTT

J gene: TRBJ2-5
D gene: TRBD2
V gene: TRBV29-1
clone size: .
CDR3 protein: CSVSGGRAQETQYF
CDR3 DNA: TGCAGCGTTTCGGGAGGCAGAGCCCAAGAGACCCAGTACTTC

J gene: TRBJ1-5
D gene: .
V gene: TRBV19
clone size: .
CDR3 protein: CASSPSRGVQPQHF
CDR3 DNA: TGTGCCAGTAGTCCGTCGAGAGGGGTCCAGCCCCAGCATTTT

J gene: TRBJ2-3
D gene: .
V gene: TRBV5-1
clone size: .
CDR3 protein: CASGLREPDTQYF
CDR3 DNA: TGCGCCAGCGGCCTAAGGGAGCCAGATACGCAGTATTTT

J gene: TRBJ2-3
D gene: TRBD2
V gene: TRBV7-2
clone size: .
CDR3 protein: CASSDSGGAGDTQYF
CDR3 DNA: TGTGCCAGCAGCGATAGCGGGGGGGCCGGGGATACGCAGTATTTT

J gene: TRBJ1-1
D gene: .
V gene: TRBV29-1
clone size: .
CDR3 protein: CSVDGSTGSEAFF
CDR3 DNA: TGCAGCGTTGATGGGTCGACGGGAAGTGAAGCTTTCTTT

J gene: TRBJ2-4
D gene: TRBD2
V gene: TRBV20-1
clone size: .
CDR3 protein: CSAQIGGADDIQYF
CDR3 DNA: TGCAGTGCCCAAATCGGGGGGGCTGATGACATTCAGTACTTC

J gene: TRBJ1-1
D gene: .
V gene: TRBV10-3
clone size: .
CDR3 protein: CAISEDVLNTEAFF
CDR3 DNA: TGTGCCATCAGTGAAGATGTTTTGAACACTGAAGCTTTCTTT

J gene: TRBJ1-1
D gene: .
V gene: TRBV3-1
clone size: .
CDR3 protein: CASSQGEGWPEAFF
CDR3 DNA: TGTGCCAGCAGCCAAGGTGAGGGGTGGCCCGAAGCTTTCTTT

J gene: TRBJ2-3
D gene: TRBD2
V gene: TRBV24-1
clone size: .
CDR3 protein: CATSDASSGGELDTQYF
CDR3 DNA: TGTGCCACCAGTGACGCATCTAGCGGGGGGGAACTAGATACGCAGTATTTT

J gene: TRBJ1-2
D gene: .
V gene: TRBV2
clone size: .
CDR3 protein: CASLKVRDGGGYTF
CDR3 DNA: TGTGCCAGCCTGAAAGTGCGGGACGGAGGCGGCTACACCTTC

J gene: TRBJ1-2
D gene: .
V gene: TRBV20-1
clone size: .
CDR3 protein: CSARDLGRNYGYTF
CDR3 DNA: TGCAGTGCTAGAGATCTAGGTCGGAACTATGGCTACACCTTC

J gene: TRBJ1-2
D gene: TRBD1
V gene: TRBV9
clone size: .
CDR3 protein: CASSRRQGAQGYTF
CDR3 DNA: TGTGCCAGCAGCCGGCGACAGGGGGCTCAGGGCTACACCTTC

J gene: TRBJ2-7
D gene: .
V gene: TRBV13
clone size: few
CDR3 protein: CASSLLYEQYF
CDR3 DNA: TGTGCCAGCAGCTTACTCTACGAGCAGTACTTC

J gene: TRBJ1-4
D gene: .
V gene: TRBV14
clone size: .
CDR3 protein: CASSQEGFLNEKLFF
CDR3 DNA: TGTGCCAGCAGCCAAGAAGGGTTCCTTAATGAAAAACTGTTTTTT

J gene: TRBJ2-5
D gene: TRBD2
V gene: TRBV18
clone size: .
CDR3 protein: CASSHAQAGAQETQYF
CDR3 DNA: TGTGCCAGCTCACACGCCCAAGCGGGGGCCCAAGAGACCCAGTACTTC

J gene: TRBJ1-1
D gene: .
V gene: TRBV3-1
clone size: .
CDR3 protein: CASSQDHGNTEAFF
CDR3 DNA: TGTGCCAGCAGCCAAGATCACGGGAACACTGAAGCTTTCTTT

J gene: TRBJ2-4
D gene: .
V gene: TRBV11-2
clone size: .
CDR3 protein: CASSLGRQNIQYF
CDR3 DNA: TGTGCCAGCAGCTTAGGACGACAGAACATTCAGTACTTC

J gene: TRBJ1-1
D gene: .
V gene: TRBV18
clone size: few
CDR3 protein: CASSPRSTRGAEHTEAFF
CDR3 DNA: TGTGCCAGCTCACCACGATCCACGCGGGGCGCCGAACACACTGAAGCTTTCTTT

J gene: TRBJ2-7
D gene: TRBD1
V gene: TRBV5-1
clone size: few
CDR3 protein: CASSLDRGHEQYF
CDR3 DNA: TGCGCCAGCAGCTTGGACAGGGGTCACGAGCAGTACTTC

J gene: TRBJ1-1
D gene: TRBD1
V gene: TRBV29-1
clone size: .
CDR3 protein: CSADRAMNTEAFF
CDR3 DNA: TGCAGCGCCGACAGGGCGATGAACACTGAAGCTTTCTTT

J gene: TRBJ2-2
D gene: .
V gene: TRBV6-2/TRBV6-3
clone size: .
CDR3 protein: CASSAHLNTGELFF
CDR3 DNA: TGTGCCAGCAGTGCACACCTGAACACCGGGGAGCTGTTTTTT

J gene: TRBJ1-6
D gene: .
V gene: TRBV6-5
clone size: once
CDR3 protein: CASRAPGGSRSPLHF
CDR3 DNA: TGTGCCAGCAGGGCCCCGGGGGGTTCACGGTCACCCCTCCACTTT

J gene: TRBJ1-6
D gene: .
V gene: TRBV12-3/TRBV12-4
clone size: .
CDR3 protein: CASSPQRGALHF
CDR3 DNA: TGTGCCAGCAGTCCCCAACGGGGGGCCCTCCACTTT

J gene: TRBJ2-3
D gene: TRBD2
V gene: TRBV5-6
clone size: .
CDR3 protein: CASSLFTGLAGGREPTDTQYF
CDR3 DNA: TGTGCCAGCAGCTTGTTTACGGGACTAGCGGGGGGGCGGGAACCCACAGATACGCAGTATTTT

J gene: TRBJ1-1
D gene: .
V gene: TRBV7-2
clone size: .
CDR3 protein: CASSLEGITEAFF
CDR3 DNA: TGTGCCAGCAGCTTAGAGGGGATCACTGAAGCTTTCTTT

J gene: TRBJ2-5
D gene: .
V gene: TRBV7-9
clone size: .
CDR3 protein: CASSTGHWGETQYF
CDR3 DNA: TGTGCCAGCAGCACGGGACACTGGGGAGAGACCCAGTACTTC

J gene: TRBJ1-2
D gene: .
V gene: TRBV19
clone size: .
CDR3 protein: CASSRGENRATF
CDR3 DNA: TGTGCCAGTAGTCGAGGGGAGAACAGGGCGACCTTC

J gene: TRBJ1-6
D gene: .
V gene: TRBV6-1
clone size: .
CDR3 protein: CASSEDGDSPLHF
CDR3 DNA: TGTGCCAGCAGTGAAGATGGGGATTCACCCCTCCACTTT

J gene: TRBJ1-5
D gene: .
V gene: TRBV20-1
clone size: .
CDR3 protein: CSARDVGVGQPQHF
CDR3 DNA: TGCAGTGCTAGAGATGTGGGGGTCGGGCAGCCCCAGCATTTT

J gene: TRBJ1-2
D gene: .
V gene: TRBV6-2/TRBV6-3
clone size: .
CDR3 protein: CASSFAGLGYTF
CDR3 DNA: TGTGCCAGCAGTTTTGCCGGTCTCGGCTACACCTTC